This TCR beta chain was retrieved from a study of T cell repertoires in cytomegalovirus infection. Findings of the study overall: HLA-C-restricted CMV clonotypes gave the most frequent clonotype in two of eight donors.

Germline CDR1 SGHTA, CDR2 FQGNSA. The CDR3 runs to 15 residues. The V segment lost 5 bases and the J segment 7 bases; nucleotides outside the gene matches: 8. This clonotype was observed a few times. Its target is unknown. TCRdb reprocessed the reads with MiXCR, giving one entry per CDR3 protein. This table has about 130,000 distinct CDR3 sequences, roughly 32% appearing once. The sequence was obtained from a human donor in good health (CMV status not recorded). Some clones in this sample may be carry-over from other donors' samples. J is TRBJ2-1 and V is TRBV7-2; 10 bases align to TRBD2. The sequencing used CD8+ T cells from cultured PBMCs, collected from culture after CMV antigen stimulation. The DNA for the CDR3 is TGTGCCAGCAGCCCCCTGGCTAGCGGGGGAAATGAGCAGTTCTTC. Encoded protein: CASSPLASGGNEQFF.